This TCR beta chain was sequenced during a study of blood T cell repertoires in COVID-19. CDR3 size: 12 residues. With 6 bases clipped from V and 11 bases from J, the junction kept 7 bases outside the gene matches. Original methodology: Amplified reference gene primers provided the basis for estimating nucleated cell counts. Here immunoSEQ multiplex PCR was the method, and the copy in TCRdb shows in-frame clones only, minus some. V and J calls and clone size follow that table, whereas D and trimming were derived from the DNA. This sample has around 180,000 clones, with 88% found just once. The chain uses TRBV23-1 and TRBJ1-1; 9 bases map to TRBD1. TRBV23-1 is an open reading frame, and its role is uncertain. Sequencing was done on a sample of peripheral blood. This clonotype was sampled from a man in his 60s with acute or convalescent COVID-19. DNA for the CDR3: TGCGCCAGCAGCCCGGACAGGGGACGCGCTTTCTTT. Amino acids: CASSPDRGRAFF.